This passage covers 9 T cell receptor beta chains from one sample sequenced in a study of identical twins. TCRdb reprocessed the 5' RACE reads with MiXCR, giving one entry per CDR3 protein. Of about 260,000 distinct CDR3 sequences in the sample, about 7% were seen once. In addition, the sample was reused for a study of yellow fever vaccine responses in identical twins.

Sequencing was performed on memory (CD45RO+) T cells sorted from blood. These receptor sequences come from a woman between 18 and 29 years old in good health.

Only a few counts were recorded for this clonotype. This may come from a read error, since a much larger clone is one base off. The genes are TRBV24-1 and TRBJ2-1; no reliable D call. Germline V gene lookup returns CDR1 KGHDR and CDR2 SFDVKD. The CDR3 loop spans 13 amino acids. Here the CDR3 DNA reads TGTGCCACCAGTGGAAGCTCCTGCAATGAGCAGTTCTTC. Its protein product is CATSGSSCNEQFF.

This clonotype has a count of ten or more. The chain carries TRBV6-5 and TRBJ2-1; no firm D call. Germline lookup yields CDR1 MNHEY and CDR2 SVGAGI. The CDR3 consists of 14 residues. V lost 3 bases, J lost 3 bases, and 9 bases lay in between. CDR3 coding DNA: TGTGCCAGCAGTTATAAGGAGTTCTACAATGAGCAGTTCTTC. This sequence encodes CASSYKEFYNEQFF.

This clonotype was detected many times. The chain uses TRBV12-3 or TRBV12-4 and TRBJ2-2; 7 bases match TRBD2. J was trimmed by 2 bases and V by 6 bases; bases with no gene match: 6. The CDR3 is 15 residues long. As DNA, the CDR3 is TGTGCCAGCAGGACTAGCTCGTCCAACACCGGGGAGCTGTTTTTT. It encodes CASRTSSSNTGELFF.

This clonotype was detected only a few times. The chain is built from TRBV29-1 and TRBJ1-5; TRBD1 matches 9 bases. This CDR3 is built from 14 residues. In germline, CDR1 is SQVTM, CDR2 ANQGSEA. J gave up 4 bases and V 4 bases, and 5 bases lay outside the gene matches. CDR3 nucleotide sequence: TGCAGCGTTGGGCCCGGGACAGGGAATCAGCCCCAGCATTTT. It codes for CSVGPGTGNQPQHF.

The rearrangement joins TRBV20-1 to TRBJ2-3; TRBD2 matches at 8 bases. V shed 2 bases, J shed 6 bases, and the junction held 19 bases outside the gene matches. This CDR3 is built from 18 residues. From germline, CDR1 is DFQATT and CDR2 SNEGSKA (reference sequence). The chain's CDR3 is CSARRFFSGGAERDTQYF. CDR3 sequence (DNA): TGCAGTGCTAGACGTTTCTTTTCCGGGGGGGCGGAAAGGGATACGCAGTATTTT.

CDR3 amino acids: CASSAGALGAYNEQFF. The CDR3 nucleotides are TGTGCCAGCAGCGCGGGGGCCCTAGGGGCCTACAATGAGCAGTTCTTC. J is TRBJ2-1 and V is TRBV7-7; D possibly corresponds to TRBD2 (7 bases). This CDR3 spans 16 amino acids. CDR1 and CDR2 from the germline V gene are SSHAT and FNYEAQ (reference sequence). Deletions cut 5 bases from V and 2 bases from J, with 16 bases between.

This clonotype has only a few counts. The chain employs TRBV27 and TRBJ1-6; D is unclear. Deletions cut 4 bases from V and 9 bases from J, with 10 bases between. The CDR3 contains 13 residues. Looked up from germline, CDR1 is MNHEY and CDR2 is SMNVEV (reference sequence). CDR3 sequence reads: CASSSKSGSPLHF. DNA for the CDR3: TGTGCCAGCAGTTCGAAATCGGGTTCACCCCTCCACTTT.

This clonotype was recorded a few times. The chain employs TRBV28 and TRBJ1-5, with a weak D call TRBD1 (5 bases). The CDR3 is 14 amino acids. Germline lookup yields CDR1 MDHEN and CDR2 SYDVKM. Trimming shortened V by 5 bases and J by 3 bases, and 11 bases separated the two germline ends. Here the CDR3 DNA reads TGTGCCAGCAGTCCGCTCAGGGTCAATCAGCCCCAGCATTTT. Protein product: CASSPLRVNQPQHF.

V is TRBV20-1 and J is TRBJ2-7; 13 nucleotides match TRBD2. Unmatched junction bases numbered 12, after V lost 6 bases and J lost 4 bases. This CDR3 spans 16 amino acids. The germline gives CDR1 DFQATT, CDR2 SNEGSKA (reference sequence). CDR3 DNA: TGCAGTGCCTTGGGACTAGCGGGGTCGTTAGGTTACGAGCAGTACTTC. This gives the protein CSALGLAGSLGYEQYF.